Shown below are 3 T cell receptor beta chains from a single sample sequenced in a study of T cell repertoires in cytomegalovirus infection. TCRdb ran MiXCR on the reads and lists one entry per CDR3 protein. Here the sample spans over 150,000 distinct CDR3 sequences, 13% to 15% being singletons. The sequenced material came from PBMCs. The receptors were sampled from a human donor in good health (CMV status not recorded). Some clones in this sample may be carry-over from other donors' samples.

V and J are TRBV12-3 or TRBV12-4 and TRBJ2-3; D uncertain. V lost 6 bases and J lost 7, with 11 bases in between. The CDR3 length is 12 residues. CDR3 in DNA: TGTGCCAGCAGGCTCTCTCAGAATACGCAGTATTTT. Protein: CASRLSQNTQYF.

The chain has TRBV20-1 and TRBJ2-5; D may be TRBD2 (5 bases). The CDR3 consists of 12 residues. Germline V gene data show CDR1 as DFQATT and CDR2 as SNEGSKA (reference sequence). V was shortened by 5 bases and J by 5 bases, with 12 bases between the two germline ends. As DNA, the CDR3 is TGCAGTGCTCGGACTTTCGAGGAGACCCAGTACTTC. Protein: CSARTFEETQYF.

The table lists this clonotype with a few counts. This chain connects TRBV24-1 to TRBJ2-3; D is unresolved. Germline CDR1 and CDR2: KGHDR and SFDVKD. The CDR3 sequence is 12 residues long. Trimming pared 1 base from V and 5 bases from J, leaving 3 bases between. DNA for the CDR3: TGTGCCACCAGTGATTTCGGAGATACGCAGTATTTT. Its translation: CATSDFGDTQYF.